Following are 8 T cell receptor beta chains from one sample sequenced in a study of cytomegalovirus exposure and HLA in healthy donors. The PCR used 60 Vbeta and 13 Jbeta primers. This table comes from immunoSEQ multiplex PCR, and its TCRdb copy is limited to in-frame clones, with some not included. The sample has about 120,000 clones, about 10% seen once. Sequencing used PBMCs. The receptors come from a woman aged 18-29 years in good health and CMV-seropositive.

This clone was recorded a few times. The chain joins TRBV7-2 to TRBJ2-7, with 7 bases fitting TRBD1. The length of the CDR3 is 14 residues. Germline values: CDR1 SGHTA, CDR2 FQGNSA. The junction had 4 bases not matched to a gene; V was cut back by 3 bases and J by 2 bases. For the CDR3, the DNA is TGTGCCAGCAGCTTTAACAGGGGACCCTACGAGCAGTACTTC. Translation: CASSFNRGPYEQYF.

V and J are TRBV2 and TRBJ2-5; D call uncertain. Germline V gene sequence: CDR1 SNHLY, CDR2 FYNNEI. The V end was cut by 1 base, the J end by 5 bases, with 14 bases between. The CDR3 has 15 residues. Here the CDR3 reads CASSEGFSTGETQYF. CDR3 coding DNA: TGTGCCAGCAGTGAAGGTTTTTCGACCGGGGAGACCCAGTACTTC.

The CDR3 here is CSAEQNTEAFF. In nucleotides, the CDR3 is TGCAGTGCAGAACAGAACACTGAAGCTTTCTTT. The chain recombines TRBV20-1 with TRBJ1-1; D remains unclear. The CDR3 is made up of 11 amino acids. Germline CDR1 reads DFQATT; CDR2 reads SNEGSKA (reference sequence). Trimming shortened V by 6 bases and J by 1 base, and 6 bases separated the two germline ends.

This clone has only a few counts. The CDR3 bases are TGTGCCAGCAGCCAAGATGAGAACCCCACCGGGGAGCTGTTTTTT. As protein: CASSQDENPTGELFF. This sequence joins TRBV4-2 and TRBJ2-2, with D hard to call. CDR3 length: 15 amino acids. V was pared by 0 bases and J by 4 bases, with 9 bases between. Germline V gene lookup returns CDR1 LGHNA and CDR2 YNFKEQ.

This clone has a handful of counts. The chain has TRBV2 and TRBJ2-4; D unresolved. Germline V lookup: CDR1 SNHLY, CDR2 FYNNEI. This CDR3 spans 13 amino acids. V was clipped by 4 bases and J by 6 bases, with 10 bases between them. CDR3 residues: CASSGGFGNIQYF. The CDR3 DNA follows: TGTGCCAGCAGTGGAGGATTCGGAAACATTCAGTACTTC.

This clone has more than one count but fewer than ten. This chain links TRBV28 with TRBJ1-1, with 7 nucleotides matching TRBD1. Germline-derived CDR1 and CDR2 are MDHEN and SYDVKM. The CDR3 spans 18 residues. Trimming at V came to 5 bases and at J to 6 bases, leaving 21 bases not matched to a gene. The CDR3 coding sequence is TGTGCCAGCAGTCCCACCCCGACAGGGATCCTTGGTAAGGCTGAAGCTTTCTTT. Translated: CASSPTPTGILGKAEAFF.

The chain employs TRBV20-1 and TRBJ1-2; TRBD1 might be the D (6 bases). The germline gives CDR1 DFQATT, CDR2 SNEGSKA (reference sequence). The CDR3 extends over 11 amino acids. The germline V and J ends were trimmed by 3 bases and 6 bases, with 8 bases remaining between them. The CDR3 coding sequence is TGCAGTGCTAGGACAGGCCATGGCTACACCTTC. It is translated as CSARTGHGYTF.

Here the CDR3 reads CASSPRGGELFF. DNA for the CDR3: TGTGCCAGCAGCCCCCGGGGCGGGGAGCTGTTTTTT. The V call is TRBV2, the J call TRBJ2-2; D is possibly TRBD2 (5 bases). Germline V gives CDR1 SNHLY, CDR2 FYNNEI. There are 12 residues in the CDR3. The ends were cut back, 6 bases at V and 7 bases at J, with 9 bases in the middle.